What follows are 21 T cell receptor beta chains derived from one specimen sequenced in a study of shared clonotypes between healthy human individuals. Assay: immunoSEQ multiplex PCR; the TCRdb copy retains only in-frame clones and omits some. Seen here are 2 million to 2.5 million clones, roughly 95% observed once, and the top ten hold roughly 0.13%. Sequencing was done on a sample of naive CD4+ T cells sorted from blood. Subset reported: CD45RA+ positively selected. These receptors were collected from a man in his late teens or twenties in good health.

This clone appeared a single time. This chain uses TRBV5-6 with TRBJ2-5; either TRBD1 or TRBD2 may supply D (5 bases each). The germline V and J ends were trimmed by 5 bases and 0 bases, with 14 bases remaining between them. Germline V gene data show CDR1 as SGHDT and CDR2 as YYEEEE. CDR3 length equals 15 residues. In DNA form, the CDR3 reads TGTGCCAGCAGTCCGGGACGGTGGTACCAAGAGACCCAGTACTTC. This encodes CASSPGRWYQETQYF.

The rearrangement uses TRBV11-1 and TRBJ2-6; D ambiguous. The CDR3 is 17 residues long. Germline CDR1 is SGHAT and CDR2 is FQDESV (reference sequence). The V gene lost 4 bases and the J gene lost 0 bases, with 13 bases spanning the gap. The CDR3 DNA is TGTGCCAGCAGCTCCATCACGGACCTCTCTGGGGCCAACGTCCTGACTTTC. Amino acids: CASSSITDLSGANVLTF. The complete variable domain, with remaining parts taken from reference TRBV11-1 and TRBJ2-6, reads EAEVAQSPRYKITEKSQAVAFWCDPISGHATLYWYRQILGQGPELLVQFQDESVVDDSQLPKDRFSAERLKGVDSTLKIQPAELGDSAMYLCASSSITDLSGANVLTFGAGSRLTVL.

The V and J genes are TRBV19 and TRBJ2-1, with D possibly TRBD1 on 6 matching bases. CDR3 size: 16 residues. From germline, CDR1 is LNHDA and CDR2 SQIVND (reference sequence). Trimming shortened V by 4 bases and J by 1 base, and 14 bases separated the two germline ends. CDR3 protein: CASSTDSLGSYNEQFF. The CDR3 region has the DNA TGTGCCAGTAGTACGGACAGTTTGGGGTCCTACAATGAGCAGTTCTTC.

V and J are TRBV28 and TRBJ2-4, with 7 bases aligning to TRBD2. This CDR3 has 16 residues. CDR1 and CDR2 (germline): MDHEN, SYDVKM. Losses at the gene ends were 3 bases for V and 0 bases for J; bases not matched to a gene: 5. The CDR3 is CASSFWRGGAKNIQYF. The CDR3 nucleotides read TGTGCCAGCAGTTTTTGGCGCGGGGGAGCCAAAAACATTCAGTACTTC. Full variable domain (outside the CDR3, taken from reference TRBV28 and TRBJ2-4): DVKVTQSSRYLVKRTGEKVFLECVQDMDHENMFWYRQDPGLGLRLIYFSYDVKMKEKGDIPEGYSVSREKKERFSLILESASTNQTSMYLCASSFWRGGAKNIQYFGAGTRLSVL.

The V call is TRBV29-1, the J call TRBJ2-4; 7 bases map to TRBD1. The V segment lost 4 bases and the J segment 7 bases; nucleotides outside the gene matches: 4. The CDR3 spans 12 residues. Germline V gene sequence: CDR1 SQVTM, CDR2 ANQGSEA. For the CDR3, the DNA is TGCAGCGTTGTAAGAGGGGGCAACATTCAGTACTTC. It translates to CSVVRGGNIQYF.

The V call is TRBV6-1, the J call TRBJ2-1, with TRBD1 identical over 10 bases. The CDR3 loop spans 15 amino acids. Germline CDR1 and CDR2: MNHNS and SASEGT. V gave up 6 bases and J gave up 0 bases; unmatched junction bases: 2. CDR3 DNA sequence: TGTGCCAGCAGGCGGACAGGGGGCTCCTACAATGAGCAGTTCTTC. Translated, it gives CASRRTGGSYNEQFF.

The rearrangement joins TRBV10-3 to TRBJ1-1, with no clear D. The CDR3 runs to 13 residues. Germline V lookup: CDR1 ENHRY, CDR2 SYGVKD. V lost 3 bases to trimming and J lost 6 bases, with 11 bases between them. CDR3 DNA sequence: TGTGCCATCAGTGACGCCGGGAGCTCTGAAGCTTTCTTT. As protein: CAISDAGSSEAFF.

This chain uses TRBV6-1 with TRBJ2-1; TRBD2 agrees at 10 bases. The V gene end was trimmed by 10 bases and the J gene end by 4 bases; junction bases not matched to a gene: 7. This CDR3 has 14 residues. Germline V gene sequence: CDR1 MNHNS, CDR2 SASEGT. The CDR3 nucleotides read TGTGCCATCCGAAGGACTAGCGGTTACAATGAGCAGTTCTTC. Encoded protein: CAIRRTSGYNEQFF.

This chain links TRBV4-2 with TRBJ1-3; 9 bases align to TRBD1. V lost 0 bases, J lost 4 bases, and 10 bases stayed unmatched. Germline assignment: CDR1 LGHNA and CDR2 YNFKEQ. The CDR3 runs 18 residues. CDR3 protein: CASSQDPSRQGEGNTIYF. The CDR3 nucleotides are TGTGCCAGCAGCCAAGATCCTTCAAGACAGGGGGAGGGAAACACCATATATTTT.

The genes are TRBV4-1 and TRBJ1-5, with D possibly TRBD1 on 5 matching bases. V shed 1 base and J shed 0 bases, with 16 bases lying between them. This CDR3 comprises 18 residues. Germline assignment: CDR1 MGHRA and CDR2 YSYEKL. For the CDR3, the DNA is TGCGCCAGCAGCCAAGGGATTCTGCGGGGGTATAGCAATCAGCCCCAGCATTTT. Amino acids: CASSQGILRGYSNQPQHF.

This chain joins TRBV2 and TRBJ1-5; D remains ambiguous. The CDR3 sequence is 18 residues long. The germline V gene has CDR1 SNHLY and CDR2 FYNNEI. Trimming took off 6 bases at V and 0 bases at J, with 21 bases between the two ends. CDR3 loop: CASRKEPGGFYSNQPQHF. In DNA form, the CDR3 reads TGTGCCAGCAGGAAAGAACCGGGAGGTTTTTATAGCAATCAGCCCCAGCATTTT.

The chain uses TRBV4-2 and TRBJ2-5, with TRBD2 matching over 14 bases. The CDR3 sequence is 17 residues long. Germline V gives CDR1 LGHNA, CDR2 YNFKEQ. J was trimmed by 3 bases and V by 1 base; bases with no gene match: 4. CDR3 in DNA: TGTGCCAGCAGCCAAGGGGAGACTAGCGGGGGGGAAGAGACCCAGTACTTC. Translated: CASSQGETSGGEETQYF.

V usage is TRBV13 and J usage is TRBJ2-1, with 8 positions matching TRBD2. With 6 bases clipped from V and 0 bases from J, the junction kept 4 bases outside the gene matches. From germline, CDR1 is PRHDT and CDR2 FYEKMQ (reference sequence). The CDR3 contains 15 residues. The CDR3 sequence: CASRISGSSYNEQFF. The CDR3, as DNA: TGTGCCAGCAGGATAAGCGGGAGCTCCTACAATGAGCAGTTCTTC.

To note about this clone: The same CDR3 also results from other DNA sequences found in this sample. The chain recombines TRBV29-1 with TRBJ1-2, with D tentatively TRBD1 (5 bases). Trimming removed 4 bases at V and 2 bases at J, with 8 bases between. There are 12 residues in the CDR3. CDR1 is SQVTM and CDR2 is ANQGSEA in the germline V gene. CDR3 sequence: CSVGEGNYGYTF. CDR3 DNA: TGCAGCGTTGGAGAGGGGAACTATGGCTACACCTTC.

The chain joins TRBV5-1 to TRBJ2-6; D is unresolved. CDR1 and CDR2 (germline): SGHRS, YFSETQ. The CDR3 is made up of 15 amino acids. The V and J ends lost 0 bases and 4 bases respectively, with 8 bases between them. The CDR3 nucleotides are TGCGCCAGCAGCTTGGACGGCTACGGGGCCAACGTCCTGACTTTC. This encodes CASSLDGYGANVLTF.

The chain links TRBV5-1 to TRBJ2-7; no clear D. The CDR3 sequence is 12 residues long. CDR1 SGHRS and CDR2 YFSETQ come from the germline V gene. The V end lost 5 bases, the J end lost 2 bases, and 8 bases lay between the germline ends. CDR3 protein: CASSGLAYEQYF. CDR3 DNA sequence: TGCGCCAGCAGTGGCCTAGCCTACGAGCAGTACTTC.

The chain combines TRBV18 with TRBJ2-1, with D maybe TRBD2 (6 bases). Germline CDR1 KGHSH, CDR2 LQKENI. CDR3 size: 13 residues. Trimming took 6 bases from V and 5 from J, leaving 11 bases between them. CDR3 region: CASSWGVNNEQFF. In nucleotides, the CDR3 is TGTGCCAGCTCGTGGGGGGTAAACAATGAGCAGTTCTTC.

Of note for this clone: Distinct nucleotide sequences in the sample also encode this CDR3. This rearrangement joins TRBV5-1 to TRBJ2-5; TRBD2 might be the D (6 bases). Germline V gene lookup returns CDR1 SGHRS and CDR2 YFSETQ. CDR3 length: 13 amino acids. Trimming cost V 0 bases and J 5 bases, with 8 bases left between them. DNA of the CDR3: TGCGCCAGCAGCTTGGCTAGCGTCGAGACCCAGTACTTC. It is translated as CASSLASVETQYF.

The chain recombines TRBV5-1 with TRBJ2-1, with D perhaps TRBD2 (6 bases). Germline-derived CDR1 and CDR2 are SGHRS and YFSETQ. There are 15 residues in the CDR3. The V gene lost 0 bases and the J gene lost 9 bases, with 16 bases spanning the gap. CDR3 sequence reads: CASSLGRRERSEQFF. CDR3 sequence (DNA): TGCGCCAGCAGCTTGGGGCGACGGGAGAGGAGTGAGCAGTTCTTC.

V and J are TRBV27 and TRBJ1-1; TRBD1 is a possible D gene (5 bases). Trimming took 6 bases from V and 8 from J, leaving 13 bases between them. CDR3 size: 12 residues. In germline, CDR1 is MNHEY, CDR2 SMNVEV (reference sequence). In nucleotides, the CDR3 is TGTGCCAGCAGGAGCGGGGCCTACGAAGCTTTCTTT. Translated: CASRSGAYEAFF.

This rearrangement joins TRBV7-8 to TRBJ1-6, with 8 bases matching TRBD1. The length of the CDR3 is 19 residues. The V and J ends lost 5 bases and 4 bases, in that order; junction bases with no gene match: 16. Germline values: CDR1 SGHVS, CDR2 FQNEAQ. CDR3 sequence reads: CASSQFLRQGRLYNSPLHF. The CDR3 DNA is TGTGCCAGCAGCCAATTTCTCCGACAGGGGCGACTTTATAATTCACCCCTCCACTTT.